The sequence of this T cell receptor beta chain was determined in a study of response to subunit inactivated influenza vaccine. V was cut by 6 bases and J by 7 bases, with 16 bases left in between. The CDR3 is made up of 14 amino acids. Looked up from germline, CDR1 is KGHSH and CDR2 is LQKENI. TCRdb recomputed calls from the RT-PCR reads with MiXCR, one row per CDR3 protein. In the table there are about 500,000 distinct CDR3 sequences, about 15% of which are singletons. The sample was CD4+ T cells sorted from PBMCs, taken roughly 24 months after vaccination. The chain recombines TRBV18 with TRBJ1-5; possibly TRBD1 for D (6 bases). The receptor comes from a man between 50 and 69 years old who received an inactivated influenza vaccine. CDR3 bases: TGTGCCAGCTCCACGGGACAACTGGGGCAGCCCCAGCATTTT. Amino acids: CASSTGQLGQPQHF.